Listed below are T cell receptor beta chains from one sample, sequenced in a study of blood T cell repertoires in COVID-19. Repertoires were generated with immunoSEQ multiplex PCR, while TCRdb's copy carries only in-frame clones and drops some. The table shows approximately 290,000 clones, with roughly 89% occurring only once. The sample was PBMCs or T cells enriched from blood (not recorded which). All receptors come from a woman under 30 with acute COVID-19. Each CDR3 is given with its conserved first and last residue. D genes are given only for firm matches. Some rows mark clone size as missing; the rest say once, few, many or name a class of expanded clone.

CASSLRDSENEKLFF,TGTGCCAGCAGCTTAAGGGACTCCGAGAACGAAAAACTGTTTTTT,NA,TRBV7-9,TRBJ1-4,NA
CASSWTGTGPRTGELFF,TGCGCCAGCAGCTGGACCGGGACAGGGCCTAGGACCGGGGAGCTGTTTTTT,NA,TRBV5-1,TRBJ2-2,TRBD1
CASSWTGLDNSPLHF,TGTGCCAGCAGCTGGACAGGGCTCGATAATTCACCCCTCCACTTT,NA,TRBV14,TRBJ1-6,TRBD1
CASNEDRGNEKLFF,TGTGCCAGCAACGAGGACAGGGGGAATGAAAAACTGTTTTTT,NA,TRBV6-5,TRBJ1-4,TRBD1
CAISEEPPGQGAGEQYF,TGTGCCATCAGTGAAGAACCCCCGGGACAGGGGGCCGGGGAGCAGTACTTC,NA,TRBV10-3,TRBJ2-7,TRBD1
CASSRFRTGELFF,TGTGCCAGCAGTCGTTTTCGCACCGGGGAGCTGTTTTTT,NA,TRBV6-5,TRBJ2-2,NA
CASSLMTGINYGYTF,TGTGCCAGCAGCTTGATGACGGGTATAAACTATGGCTACACCTTC,NA,TRBV5-8,TRBJ1-2,NA
CASSRLAGGSSYNEQFF,TGTGCCAGCAGCCGACTAGCGGGAGGGAGCTCCTACAATGAGCAGTTCTTC,NA,TRBV7-8,TRBJ2-1,TRBD2
CATSDQNYGYTF,TGTGCCACCAGTGATCAAAACTATGGCTACACCTTC,NA,TRBV24-1,TRBJ1-2,NA
CASSYSIGYSNQPQHF,TGTGCCAGCAGTTACTCGATCGGGTATAGCAATCAGCCCCAGCATTTT,NA,TRBV6-6,TRBJ1-5,NA
CASGPAPYRASYEQYF,TGTGCCAGCGGACCTGCCCCCTACAGGGCCTCCTACGAGCAGTACTTC,once,TRBV7-9,TRBJ2-7,NA